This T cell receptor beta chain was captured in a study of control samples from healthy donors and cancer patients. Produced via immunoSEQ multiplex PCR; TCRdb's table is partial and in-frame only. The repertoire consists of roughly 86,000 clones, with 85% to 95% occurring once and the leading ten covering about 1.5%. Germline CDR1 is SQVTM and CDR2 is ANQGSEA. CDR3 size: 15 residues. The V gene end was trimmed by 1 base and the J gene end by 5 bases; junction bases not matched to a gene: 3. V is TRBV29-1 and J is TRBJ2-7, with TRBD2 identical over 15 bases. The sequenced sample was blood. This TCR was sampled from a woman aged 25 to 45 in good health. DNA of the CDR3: TGCAGCGTTGAAGGGGGACTAGCGGGAGGCGACGAGCAGTACTTC. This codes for CSVEGGLAGGDEQYF.